The rows below give T cell receptor beta chains drawn from one sample of a study of siplizumab effects on memory and regulatory T cells. Assay used: immunoSEQ multiplex PCR; TCRdb lists only in-frame clones, some missing. The sample gives around 100,000 clones, about 94% of which show up once; about 0.62% is in the top ten. Sequencing used Tregs sorted from blood. These receptors were collected from a human donor in good health. CDR3s include the opening cysteine and the closing phenylalanine or tryptophan. D genes are given only for firm matches. The size entry is marked missing in some rows and otherwise reads once, few, many or a size class.

abundance,j_gene,v_gene,d_gene,CDR3nt,CDR3aa
-,TRBJ1-1,TRBV10-3,-,TGTGCCATCAGTGAGGGCAGCATGAACACTGAAGCTTTCTTT,CAISEGSMNTEAFF
-,TRBJ2-3,TRBV19,TRBD2,TGTGCCAGTAGTATAACTAGCGGGGTCAGCACAGATACGCAGTATTTT,CASSITSGVSTDTQYF
-,TRBJ2-1,TRBV2,TRBD1,TGTGCCAGCAATGGACAGGGTTACAATGAGCAGTTCTTC,CASNGQGYNEQFF
-,TRBJ1-2,TRBV21-1,-,TGTGCCAGCAGCATAAAAAGGGGGACAGGGGGCTTAACCTATGGCTACACCTTC,CASSIKRGTGGLTYGYTF
-,TRBJ2-7,TRBV6-6,-,TGTGCCAGCAGTTATATCCCTTACGAGCAGTACTTC,CASSYIPYEQYF
-,TRBJ2-3,TRBV27,TRBD2,TGTGCCAGCAGCACCCGCCGGACTAGCCCGACAGATACGCAGTATTTT,CASSTRRTSPTDTQYF
-,TRBJ2-3,TRBV27,TRBD2,TGTGCCAGCAGTTGGACTAGCGGGGCCCCAGATACGCAGTATTTT,CASSWTSGAPDTQYF
once,TRBJ1-1,TRBV5-1,-,TGCGCCAGCAGCCCCAGCGGTGGGTCATACCGCAGGGACACTGAAGCTTTCTTT,CASSPSGGSYRRDTEAFF
-,TRBJ2-3,TRBV30,-,TGTGCCTGGACCCTGGGTACCTCCGGAGGTACGCAGTATTTT,CAWTLGTSGGTQYF
-,TRBJ2-7,TRBV9,-,TGTGCCAGCAGCGTCGGACCGTCCTACGAGCAGTACTTC,CASSVGPSYEQYF
-,TRBJ2-5,TRBV18,-,TGTGCCAGCTCACTCGAAAGAGAGACCCAGTACTTC,CASSLERETQYF
-,TRBJ2-7,TRBV6-5,-,TGTGCCAGCAGTTACTATGTCGGATCCTACGAGCAGTACTTC,CASSYYVGSYEQYF
-,TRBJ1-5,TRBV15,-,TGTGCCACCAGCATGGTAGGGGGGAATCAGCCCCAGCATTTT,CATSMVGGNQPQHF
-,TRBJ2-1,TRBV11-2,-,TGTGCCAGCAGCTTAAGGCGTCGGGAGTATGAGCAGTTCTTC,CASSLRRREYEQFF
-,TRBJ1-2,TRBV28,-,TGTGCCAGCAGTTTGGGGAAGGGCTACGGCTACACCTTC,CASSLGKGYGYTF
-,TRBJ1-5,TRBV6-6,-,TGTGCCAGCAGTTATACCGGAGGTCAGCCCCAGCATTTT,CASSYTGGQPQHF
-,TRBJ1-1,TRBV19,-,TGTGCCAGTACTCACCTGATAGCAGACACTGAAGCTTTCTTT,CASTHLIADTEAFF
-,TRBJ1-1,TRBV6-5,-,TGTGCCAGCACCGTCCAGTTTGGGACTGAAGCTTTCTTT,CASTVQFGTEAFF
-,TRBJ1-2,TRBV5-4,TRBD1,TGTGCCAGCAGCTGGGGGACAGGGGGCTATGACTATGGCTACACCTTC,CASSWGTGGYDYGYTF
-,TRBJ2-3,TRBV19,TRBD2,TGTGCCAGTAGTCTCAGGCCTAGCGGGACAAGCACAGATACGCAGTATTTT,CASSLRPSGTSTDTQYF
-,TRBJ1-2,TRBV5-8,TRBD1,TGTGCCAGCAGCTCAGCGCCGGGACAGGGGGTCAGCTATGGCTACACCTTC,CASSSAPGQGVSYGYTF
once,TRBJ2-5,TRBV6-5,-,TGTGCCAGCAGTCGTCGATCAGGGGAGACCCAGTACTTC,CASSRRSGETQYF
-,TRBJ1-1,TRBV7-2,-,TGTGCCAGCAGCCCGTCAGGGCAGAACACTGAAGCTTTCTTT,CASSPSGQNTEAFF
once,TRBJ2-7,TRBV6-5,TRBD2,TGTGCCAGCAATGCGCTAGCGGGGGGGTCCGAGCAGTACTTC,CASNALAGGSEQYF
few,TRBJ1-2,TRBV7-9,-,TGTGCCAGCAGCCTGAGGACAGTGGGTGGCTATGGCTACACCTTC,CASSLRTVGGYGYTF
-,TRBJ1-6,TRBV5-1,-,TGCGCCAGCAGGGACAGCAGGGCTTCACCCCTCCACTTT,CASRDSRASPLHF
-,TRBJ2-7,TRBV6-1,-,TGTGCCAGCAGCGGACTGCGGATCCACGAGCAGTACTTC,CASSGLRIHEQYF
once,TRBJ2-7,TRBV5-1,TRBD1,TGCGCCAGCAGTATAGGACAGGGGACCGAGCAGTACTTC,CASSIGQGTEQYF
-,TRBJ2-5,TRBV5-4,-,TGTGCCAGCAGCTTGAATGTTGGGTGGACAGAGACCCAGTACTTC,CASSLNVGWTETQYF
-,TRBJ2-3,TRBV12-5,-,TGTGCTAGTGGTTTGGTACAGGGCGGGAGTCCAGATACGCAGTATTTT,CASGLVQGGSPDTQYF
-,TRBJ1-5,TRBV7-2,-,TGTGCCAGCAGCTTTTACAGCAATCAGCCCCAGCATTTT,CASSFYSNQPQHF
-,TRBJ1-2,TRBV6-5,-,TGTGCCAGCAGTTACGAGCCGCGTGGGGCGTGGGGCTACACCTTC,CASSYEPRGAWGYTF
-,TRBJ2-3,TRBV11-3,TRBD2,TGTGCCAGCAGCTTATCCAAAAAGGGACTAGCGATAACAGATACGCAGTATTTT,CASSLSKKGLAITDTQYF
-,TRBJ1-2,TRBV19,-,TGTGCCAGTAGAAGGGACCTCGGGGTCTATGGCTACACCTTC,CASRRDLGVYGYTF
-,TRBJ2-5,TRBV4-1,-,TGCGCCAGCAGCCAAGATCCCGGGGTCGGAGAGACCCAGTACTTC,CASSQDPGVGETQYF
-,TRBJ2-7,TRBV4-2,TRBD2,TGTGCCAGCAGCGCGGGGGGGGCCTACGAGCAGTACTTC,CASSAGGAYEQYF
once,TRBJ2-7,TRBV14,TRBD1,TGTGCCAGCAGCCCACCGGGACAGAGCTACGAGCAGTACTTC,CASSPPGQSYEQYF
-,TRBJ1-3,TRBV5-4,TRBD1,TGTGCCAGCAGCTTGCAAGGGGGCAAAGGAAACACCATATATTTT,CASSLQGGKGNTIYF
-,TRBJ1-2,TRBV14,TRBD1,TGTGCCAGCAGCCAGACGACGGGACAGGGTTTTTACTATGGCTACACCTTC,CASSQTTGQGFYYGYTF
-,TRBJ2-7,TRBV11-2,-,TGTGCCAGCAGCCAGACGGGAATCTCCTACGAGCAGTACTTC,CASSQTGISYEQYF
once,TRBJ2-1,TRBV11-2,TRBD2,TGTGCCAGCAGCTTAGCTCTAGCGGGGGCCCACTACAATGAGCAGTTCTTC,CASSLALAGAHYNEQFF
-,TRBJ1-5,TRBV4-1,-,TGCGCCAGCAGCCATTTCAGCACGGGGATGGGGAAACCTAAATTGCAGCCCCAGCATTTT,CASSHFSTGMGKPKLQPQHF
once,TRBJ1-2,TRBV10-3,-,TGTGCCATCAGCCACGGGACGGGACTCTATGGCTACACCTTC,CAISHGTGLYGYTF
-,TRBJ2-7,TRBV5-1,-,TGCGCCAGCAGCACGGGGACGGGGAGATCCTACGAGCAGTACTTC,CASSTGTGRSYEQYF
-,TRBJ1-2,TRBV14,-,TGTGCCAGCAGCCTGAGGACAGCTAACTATGGCTACACCTTC,CASSLRTANYGYTF
-,TRBJ2-1,TRBV7-9,TRBD2,TGTGCCAGCAGCTTGAGACTAGCGGGGGGGCTCAATGAGCAGTTCTTC,CASSLRLAGGLNEQFF
-,TRBJ1-1,TRBV6-5,-,TGTGCCAGCAGCCCCACGGGGGTACTTTCTGAAGCTTTCTTT,CASSPTGVLSEAFF
-,TRBJ2-7,TRBV7-8,TRBD2,TGTGCCAGCAGCCCCTTCGAGGGGCTAGCGGGATACATCTACGAGCAGTACTTC,CASSPFEGLAGYIYEQYF
-,TRBJ1-1,TRBV6-5,-,TGTGCCAGCGGTCAAGGTGGGATGAACACTGAAGCTTTCTTT,CASGQGGMNTEAFF
once,TRBJ2-7,TRBV2,-,TGTGCCAGCAGTGACAGCCGGACGAACTCCTACGAGCAGTACTTC,CASSDSRTNSYEQYF
-,TRBJ2-3,TRBV7-3,-,TGTGCCAGCAGCCGGGACGCCGCCACAGATACGCAGTATTTT,CASSRDAATDTQYF